The rows below give T cell receptor beta chains drawn from one sample of a study of control samples from healthy donors and cancer patients. Profiling relied on immunoSEQ multiplex PCR, and the TCRdb table lists in-frame clones only, not all of them. The sample gives approximately 190,000 clones, about 90% of which show up once; roughly 1.9% is in the top ten. What was sequenced was blood. These receptors were obtained from a young man in good health. The CDR3 runs from the conserved cysteine through the conserved F or W. The D gene is left open where the match is weak.

D gene | V gene | CDR3 protein
TRBD1 | TRBV7-9 | CASRSDRNEQYF
NA | TRBV7-9 | CASSVRGDGPTEAFF
TRBD1 | TRBV19 | CASITGQGSKAFF
TRBD2 | TRBV7-8 | CASSLGLAQSSYEQYF
TRBD2 | TRBV2 | CASSDRLAGPPDEQFF
NA | TRBV11-2 | CASSSRLENTGELFF
TRBD2 | TRBV19 | CASSIGPAGLYEQYF
TRBD1 | TRBV24-1 | CATSAMDRAGYTF
NA | TRBV30 | CAWSGPVATEAFF
NA | TRBV18 | CASSPTASGNTIYF